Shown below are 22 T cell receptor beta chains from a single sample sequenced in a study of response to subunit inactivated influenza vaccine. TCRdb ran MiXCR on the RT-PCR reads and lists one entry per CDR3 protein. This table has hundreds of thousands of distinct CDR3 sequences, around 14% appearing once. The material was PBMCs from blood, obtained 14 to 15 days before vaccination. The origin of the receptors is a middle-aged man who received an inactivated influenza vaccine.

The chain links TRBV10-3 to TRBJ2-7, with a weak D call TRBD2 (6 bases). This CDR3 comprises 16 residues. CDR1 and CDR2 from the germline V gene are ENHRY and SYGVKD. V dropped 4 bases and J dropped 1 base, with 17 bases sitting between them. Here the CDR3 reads CAISGLRLGVSYEQYF. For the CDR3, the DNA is TGTGCCATCAGTGGACTCCGACTAGGGGTGTCCTACGAGCAGTACTTC.

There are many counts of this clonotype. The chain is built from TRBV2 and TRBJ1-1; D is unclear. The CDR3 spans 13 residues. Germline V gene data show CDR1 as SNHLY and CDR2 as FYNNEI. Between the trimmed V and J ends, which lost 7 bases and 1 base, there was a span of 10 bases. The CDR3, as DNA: TGTGCCAGCACCGTGGTGGAGAACACTGAAGCTTTCTTT. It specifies CASTVVENTEAFF.

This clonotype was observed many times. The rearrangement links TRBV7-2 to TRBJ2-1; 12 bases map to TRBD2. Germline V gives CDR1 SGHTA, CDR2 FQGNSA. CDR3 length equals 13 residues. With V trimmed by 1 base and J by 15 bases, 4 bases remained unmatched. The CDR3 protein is CASSLGLAGDLFF. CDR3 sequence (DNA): TGTGCCAGCAGCTTAGGACTAGCGGGAGATTTGTTCTTC.

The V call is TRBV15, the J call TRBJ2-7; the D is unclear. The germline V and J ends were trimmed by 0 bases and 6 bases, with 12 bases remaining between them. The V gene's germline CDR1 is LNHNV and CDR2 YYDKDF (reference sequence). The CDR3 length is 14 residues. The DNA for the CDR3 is TGTGCCACCAGCAGAGATTTCCCCGAGTCCGAGCAGTACTTC. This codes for CATSRDFPESEQYF. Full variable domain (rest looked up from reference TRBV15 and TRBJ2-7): DAMVIQNPRYQVTQFGKPVTLSCSQTLNHNVMYWYQQKSSQAPKLLFHYYDKDFNNEADTPDNFQSRRPNTSFCFLDIRSPGLGDTAMYLCATSRDFPESEQYFGPGTRLTVT.

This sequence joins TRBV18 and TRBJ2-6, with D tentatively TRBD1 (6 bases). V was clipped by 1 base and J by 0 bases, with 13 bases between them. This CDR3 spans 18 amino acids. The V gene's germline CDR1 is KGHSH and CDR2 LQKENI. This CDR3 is CASSPLQGTGSGANVLTF. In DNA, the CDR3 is TGTGCCAGCTCACCACTCCAGGGGACGGGCTCTGGGGCCAACGTCCTGACTTTC.

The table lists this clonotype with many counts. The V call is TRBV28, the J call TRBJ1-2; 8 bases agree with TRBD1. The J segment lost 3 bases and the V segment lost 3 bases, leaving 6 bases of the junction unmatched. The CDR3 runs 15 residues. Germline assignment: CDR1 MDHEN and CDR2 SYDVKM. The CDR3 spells CASSLGRGRDYGYTF. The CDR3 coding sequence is TGTGCCAGCAGTTTGGGCAGGGGGCGTGACTATGGCTACACCTTC.

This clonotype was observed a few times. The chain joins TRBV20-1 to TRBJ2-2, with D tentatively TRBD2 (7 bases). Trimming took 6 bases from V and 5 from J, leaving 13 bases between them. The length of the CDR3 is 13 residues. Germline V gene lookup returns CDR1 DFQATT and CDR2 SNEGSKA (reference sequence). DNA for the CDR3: TGCAGTGCCAAGGGGGGGTCGACCGGGGAGCTGTTTTTT. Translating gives CSAKGGSTGELFF.

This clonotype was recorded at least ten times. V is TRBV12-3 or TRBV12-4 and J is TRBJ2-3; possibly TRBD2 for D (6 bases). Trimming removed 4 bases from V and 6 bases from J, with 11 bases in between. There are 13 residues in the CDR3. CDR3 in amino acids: CASSSAGRDTQYF. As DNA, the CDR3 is TGTGCCAGCAGTTCAGCGGGTAGGGATACGCAGTATTTT.

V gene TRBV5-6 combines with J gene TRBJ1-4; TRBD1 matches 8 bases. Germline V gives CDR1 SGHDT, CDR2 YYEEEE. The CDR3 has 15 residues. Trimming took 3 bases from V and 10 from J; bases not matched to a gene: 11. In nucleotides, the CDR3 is TGTGCCAGCAGCTCGACAGGGGCCTCTTCGGGAAAACTGTTTTTT. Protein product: CASSSTGASSGKLFF. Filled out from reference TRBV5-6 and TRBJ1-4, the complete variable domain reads DAGVTQSPTHLIKTRGQQVTLRCSPKSGHDTVSWYQQALGQGPQFIFQYYEEEERQRGNFPDRFSGHQFPNYSSELNVNALLLGDSALYLCASSSTGASSGKLFFGSGTQLSVL.

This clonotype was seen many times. The CDR3 is CSARPLAGGTYEQYF. The CDR3 DNA reads TGCAGTGCTAGACCCTTAGCGGGGGGCACCTACGAGCAGTACTTC. The chain joins TRBV20-1 to TRBJ2-7, with 10 positions matching TRBD2. V shed 2 bases and J 2 bases; nucleotides not matched to a gene: 6. CDR1 is DFQATT, CDR2 SNEGSKA, per germline (reference sequence). This CDR3 comprises 15 residues.

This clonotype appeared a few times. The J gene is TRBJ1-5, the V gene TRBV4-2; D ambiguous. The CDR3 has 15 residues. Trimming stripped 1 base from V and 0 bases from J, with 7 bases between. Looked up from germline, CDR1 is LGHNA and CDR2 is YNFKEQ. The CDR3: CASSQVLNSNQPQHF. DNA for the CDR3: TGTGCCAGCAGCCAAGTTTTGAATAGCAATCAGCCCCAGCATTTT.

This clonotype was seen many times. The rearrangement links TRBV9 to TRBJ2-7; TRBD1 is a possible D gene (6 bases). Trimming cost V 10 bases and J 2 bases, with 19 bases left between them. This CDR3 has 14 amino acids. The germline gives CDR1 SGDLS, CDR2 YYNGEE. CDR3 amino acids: CAGIQGRVTYEQYF. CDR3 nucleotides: TGTGCCGGAATACAGGGCAGGGTAACCTACGAGCAGTACTTC.

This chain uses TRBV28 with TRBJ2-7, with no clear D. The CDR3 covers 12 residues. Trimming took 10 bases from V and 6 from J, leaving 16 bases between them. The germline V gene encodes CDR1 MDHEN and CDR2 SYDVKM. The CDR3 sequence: CATSKNFGEQYF. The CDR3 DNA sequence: TGTGCCACCTCCAAGAACTTTGGCGAGCAGTACTTC.

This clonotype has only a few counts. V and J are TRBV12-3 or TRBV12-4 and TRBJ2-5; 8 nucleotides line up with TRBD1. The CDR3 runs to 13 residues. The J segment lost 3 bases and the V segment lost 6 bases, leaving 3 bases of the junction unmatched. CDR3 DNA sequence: TGTGCCAGCAGGCTACAGGGGGAAGAGACCCAGTACTTC. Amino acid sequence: CASRLQGEETQYF.

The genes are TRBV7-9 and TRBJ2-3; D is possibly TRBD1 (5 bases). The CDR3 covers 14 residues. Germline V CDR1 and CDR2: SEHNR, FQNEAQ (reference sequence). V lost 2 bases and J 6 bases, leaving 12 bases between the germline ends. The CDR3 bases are TGTGCCAGCAGCTTACTAGGGGCATTGGATACGCAGTATTTT. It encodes CASSLLGALDTQYF.

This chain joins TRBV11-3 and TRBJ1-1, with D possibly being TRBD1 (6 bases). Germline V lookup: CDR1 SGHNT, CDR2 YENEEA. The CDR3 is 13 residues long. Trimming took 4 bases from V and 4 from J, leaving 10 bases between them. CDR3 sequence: CASSSGAVTEAFF. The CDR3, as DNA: TGTGCCAGCAGCTCAGGGGCGGTCACTGAAGCTTTCTTT.

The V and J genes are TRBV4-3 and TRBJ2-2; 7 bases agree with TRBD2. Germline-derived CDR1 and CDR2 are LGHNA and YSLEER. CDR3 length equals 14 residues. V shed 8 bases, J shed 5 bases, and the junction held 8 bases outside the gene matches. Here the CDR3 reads CASGGDRQTGELFF. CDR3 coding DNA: TGCGCCAGCGGGGGGGATAGGCAAACCGGGGAGCTGTTTTTT.

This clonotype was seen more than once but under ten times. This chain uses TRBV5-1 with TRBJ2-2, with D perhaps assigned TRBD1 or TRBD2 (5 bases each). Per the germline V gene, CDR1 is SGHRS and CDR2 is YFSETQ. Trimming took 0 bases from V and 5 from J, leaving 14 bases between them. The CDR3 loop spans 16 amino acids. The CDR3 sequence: CASSLAGSGRTGELFF. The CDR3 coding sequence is TGCGCCAGCAGCTTGGCCGGGTCGGGACGAACCGGGGAGCTGTTTTTT.

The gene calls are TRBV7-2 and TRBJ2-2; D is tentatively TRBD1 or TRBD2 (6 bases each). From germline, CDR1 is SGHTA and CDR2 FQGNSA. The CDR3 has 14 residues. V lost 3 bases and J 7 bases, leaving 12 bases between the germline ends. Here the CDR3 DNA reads TGTGCCAGCAGCTTTAGGGGGGCGAGCGGGGAGCTGTTTTTT. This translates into CASSFRGASGELFF.

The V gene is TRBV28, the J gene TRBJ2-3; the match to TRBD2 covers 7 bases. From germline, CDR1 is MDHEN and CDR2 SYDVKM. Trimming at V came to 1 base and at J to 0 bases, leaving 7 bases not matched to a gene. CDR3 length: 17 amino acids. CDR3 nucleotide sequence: TGTGCCAGCAGTTTATACCTCAGCGGGAAGAGCACAGATACGCAGTATTTT. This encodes CASSLYLSGKSTDTQYF.

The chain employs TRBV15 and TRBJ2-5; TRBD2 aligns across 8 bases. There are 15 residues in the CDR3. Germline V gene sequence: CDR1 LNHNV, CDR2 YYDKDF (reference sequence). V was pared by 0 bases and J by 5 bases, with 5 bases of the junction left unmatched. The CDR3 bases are TGTGCCACCAGCAGAGATCCGGGGGGGTTCGAGACCCAGTACTTC. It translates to CATSRDPGGFETQYF.

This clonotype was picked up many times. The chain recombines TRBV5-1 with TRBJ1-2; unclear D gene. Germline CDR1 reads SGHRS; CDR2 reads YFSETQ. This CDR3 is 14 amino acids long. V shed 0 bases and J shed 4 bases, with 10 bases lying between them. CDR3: CASSLAGFTYGYTF. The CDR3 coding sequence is TGCGCCAGCAGCTTGGCCGGCTTCACCTATGGCTACACCTTC.